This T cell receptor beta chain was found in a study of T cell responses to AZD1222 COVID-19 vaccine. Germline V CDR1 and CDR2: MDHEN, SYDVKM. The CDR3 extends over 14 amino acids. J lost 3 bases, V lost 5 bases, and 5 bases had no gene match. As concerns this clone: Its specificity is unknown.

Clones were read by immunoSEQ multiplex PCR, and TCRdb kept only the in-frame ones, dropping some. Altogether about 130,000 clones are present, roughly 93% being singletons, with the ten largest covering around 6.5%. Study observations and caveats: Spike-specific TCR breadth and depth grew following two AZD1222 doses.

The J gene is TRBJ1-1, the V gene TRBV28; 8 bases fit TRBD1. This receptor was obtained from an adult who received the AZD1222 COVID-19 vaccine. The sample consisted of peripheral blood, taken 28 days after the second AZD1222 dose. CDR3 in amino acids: CASSPGQGDTEAFF. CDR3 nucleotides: TGTGCCAGCAGTCCCGGACAGGGAGACACTGAAGCTTTCTTT.